This T cell receptor beta chain was identified in a study of T cells in Graves' hyperthyroidism and ophthalmopathy. TCR beta CDR3 regions were amplified from RNA. HTBI primers were the set used in a first-round RT-PCR of the TCR CDR3. TCRdb independently ran MiXCR on the multiplex PCR reads; one entry per CDR3 protein. The profile shows fewer than 450,000 distinct CDR3 sequences, about a fifth of them singletons. This clonotype was recorded at least ten times. Germline CDR1 is MNHNS and CDR2 is SASEGT. The V gene lost 6 bases and the J gene lost 0 bases, with 12 bases spanning the gap. This CDR3 has 15 amino acids.

The receptor was isolated from a man aged 18 to 29 with Graves' ophthalmopathy. Sequenced: blood. The chain recombines TRBV6-1 with TRBJ1-5; D ambiguous. The CDR3 here is CASSAGLDSNQPQHF. As DNA, the CDR3 is TGTGCCAGCAGCGCAGGACTGGATAGCAATCAGCCCCAGCATTTT.